Below, 3 T cell receptor beta chains from the same sample are listed, as sequenced in a study of cytomegalovirus exposure and HLA in healthy donors. Both 60 Vbeta primers and 13 Jbeta primers went into the PCR. Profiling relied on immunoSEQ multiplex PCR, and the TCRdb table lists in-frame clones only, not all of them. Among 180,000 or so clones listed, about four fifths were seen once. The sequencing input was PBMCs. The receptors originated from a woman younger than 45 in good health and CMV-seronegative.

The rearrangement links TRBV4-2 to TRBJ2-2; TRBD2 is a possible D gene (5 bases). In germline, CDR1 is LGHNA, CDR2 YNFKEQ. The CDR3 totals 17 residues. V was shortened by 0 bases and J by 4 bases, with 15 bases between the two germline ends. As DNA, the CDR3 is TGTGCCAGCAGCCAAGAGTCCCCGAGGGCCTCCACCGGGGAGCTGTTTTTT. This sequence encodes CASSQESPRASTGELFF.

CDR3: CASSLALSGADTQYF. In DNA form, the CDR3 reads TGTGCCAGCAGCTTAGCGTTGTCAGGGGCAGATACGCAGTATTTT. The chain combines TRBV7-9 with TRBJ2-3, with D possibly matching TRBD1 (6 bases). V was clipped by 0 bases and J by 4 bases, with 11 bases between them. In germline, CDR1 is SEHNR, CDR2 FQNEAQ (reference sequence). The CDR3 length is 15 residues.

This sequence joins TRBV7-3 and TRBJ2-2; D gene unclear. CDR1 and CDR2 from the germline V gene are SGHTA and FQGTGA. The CDR3 has 14 amino acids. V lost 3 bases and J 3 bases, leaving 8 bases between the germline ends. Here the CDR3 reads CASSLFSHTGELFF. The CDR3 DNA is TGTGCCAGCAGCTTGTTCTCCCACACCGGGGAGCTGTTTTTT.